This T cell receptor (beta chain) was captured by sequencing in a study of spatial heterogeneity in lung cancer. The time point here: sample taken at primary tumor resection. Whole RNA obtained from tumor, nontumor lung or frozen PBMC underwent sequencing without sorting. TCRdb processed the 5' RACE reads anew with MiXCR; each CDR3 protein has one entry. The data contain under 40,000 distinct CDR3 sequences, roughly 5% of them singletons. CDR3 length equals 17 residues. The ends lost 2 bases at V and 0 bases at J; junction bases unmatched: 4. This clonotype was counted between two and nine times. Sequenced here: PBMCs, sampled at surgery. The chain links TRBV12-3 or TRBV12-4 to TRBJ2-2, with 9 positions matching TRBD2. The clonotype originates from a female donor with early-stage non-small cell lung cancer. The CDR3 here is CASSLSGGPANTGELFF. The CDR3 bases are TGTGCCAGCAGTTTAAGCGGGGGGCCCGCGAACACCGGGGAGCTGTTTTTT.